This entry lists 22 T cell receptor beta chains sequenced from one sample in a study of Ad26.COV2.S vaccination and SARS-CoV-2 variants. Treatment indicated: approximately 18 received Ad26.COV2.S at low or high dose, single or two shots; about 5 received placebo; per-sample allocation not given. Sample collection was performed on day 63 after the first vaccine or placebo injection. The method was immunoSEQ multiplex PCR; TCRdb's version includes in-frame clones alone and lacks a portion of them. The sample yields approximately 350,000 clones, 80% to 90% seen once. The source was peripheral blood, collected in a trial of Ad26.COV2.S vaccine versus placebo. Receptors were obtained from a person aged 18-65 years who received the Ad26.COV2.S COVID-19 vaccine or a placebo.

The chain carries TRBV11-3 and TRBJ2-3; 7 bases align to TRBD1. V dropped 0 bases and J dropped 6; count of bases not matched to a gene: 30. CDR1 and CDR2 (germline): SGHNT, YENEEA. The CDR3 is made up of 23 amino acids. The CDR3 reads CASSLDWARGPAALSSREDTQYF. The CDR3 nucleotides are TGTGCCAGCAGCTTAGATTGGGCGAGGGGGCCCGCTGCCTTATCCAGTCGCGAGGATACGCAGTATTTT.

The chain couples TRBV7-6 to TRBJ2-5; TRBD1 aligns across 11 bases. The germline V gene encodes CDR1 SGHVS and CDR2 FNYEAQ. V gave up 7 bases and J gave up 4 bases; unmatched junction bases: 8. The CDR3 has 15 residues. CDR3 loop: CASNSGQGGGETQYF. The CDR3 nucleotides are TGTGCCAGCAATTCGGGACAGGGGGGGGGAGAGACCCAGTACTTC.

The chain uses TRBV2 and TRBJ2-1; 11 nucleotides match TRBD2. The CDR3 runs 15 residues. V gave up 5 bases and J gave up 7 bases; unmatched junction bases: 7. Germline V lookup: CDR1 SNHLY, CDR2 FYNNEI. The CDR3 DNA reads TGTGCCAGCAGTTCCCTAGCGGGGGGACTGAATGAGCAGTTCTTC. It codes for CASSSLAGGLNEQFF.

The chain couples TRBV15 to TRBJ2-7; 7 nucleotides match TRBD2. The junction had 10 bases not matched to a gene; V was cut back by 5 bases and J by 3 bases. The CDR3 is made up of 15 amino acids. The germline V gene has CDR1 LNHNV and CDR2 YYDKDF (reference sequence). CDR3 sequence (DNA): TGTGCCACCAGCTTCCCCGGGGAGGGAATCTACGAGCAGTACTTC. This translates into CATSFPGEGIYEQYF.

The CDR3 DNA sequence: TGTGCCAGCAGCATCAGCGGGGGGGCCAATGAGCAGTTCTTC. This gives the protein CASSISGGANEQFF. The rearrangement uses TRBV9 and TRBJ2-1, with 10 positions matching TRBD2. Germline trimming cut 4 bases from V and 6 bases from J; bases unmatched to any gene: 4. The CDR3 sequence is 14 residues long. Germline V gives CDR1 SGDLS, CDR2 YYNGEE.

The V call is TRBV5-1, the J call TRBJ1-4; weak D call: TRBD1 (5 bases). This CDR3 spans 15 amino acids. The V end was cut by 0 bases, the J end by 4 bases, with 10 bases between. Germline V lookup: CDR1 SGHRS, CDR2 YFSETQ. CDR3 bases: TGCGCCAGCAGCTTGGAGGGGCAGGATAATGAAAAACTGTTTTTT. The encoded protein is CASSLEGQDNEKLFF.

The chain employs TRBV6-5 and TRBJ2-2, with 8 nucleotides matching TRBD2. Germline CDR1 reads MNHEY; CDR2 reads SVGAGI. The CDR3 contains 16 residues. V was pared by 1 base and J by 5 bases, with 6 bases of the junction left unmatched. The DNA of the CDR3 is TGTGCCAGCAGTTACTTACCGGGAGGGATTACCGGGGAGCTGTTTTTT. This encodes CASSYLPGGITGELFF.

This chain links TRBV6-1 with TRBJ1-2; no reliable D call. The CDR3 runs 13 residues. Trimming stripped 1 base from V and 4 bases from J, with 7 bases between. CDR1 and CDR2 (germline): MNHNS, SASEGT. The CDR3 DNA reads TGTGCCAGCAGTGAAGTGCCGACCTATGGCTACACCTTC. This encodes CASSEVPTYGYTF.

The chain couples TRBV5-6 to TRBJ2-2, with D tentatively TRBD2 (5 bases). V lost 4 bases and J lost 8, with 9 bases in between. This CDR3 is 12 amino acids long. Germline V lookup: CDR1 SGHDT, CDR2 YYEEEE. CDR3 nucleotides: TGTGCCAGCAGCGACCCGGGGGGGGAGCTGTTTTTT. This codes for CASSDPGGELFF. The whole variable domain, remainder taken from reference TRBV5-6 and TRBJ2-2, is DAGVTQSPTHLIKTRGQQVTLRCSPKSGHDTVSWYQQALGQGPQFIFQYYEEEERQRGNFPDRFSGHQFPNYSSELNVNALLLGDSALYLCASSDPGGELFFGEGSRLTVL.

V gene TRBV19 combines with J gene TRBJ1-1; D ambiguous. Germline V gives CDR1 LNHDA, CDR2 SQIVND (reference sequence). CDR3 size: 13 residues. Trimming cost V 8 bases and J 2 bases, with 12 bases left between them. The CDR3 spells CASFGGFNTEAFF. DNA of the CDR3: TGTGCCAGTTTCGGCGGCTTTAACACTGAAGCTTTCTTT. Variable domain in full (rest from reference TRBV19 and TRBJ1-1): DGGITQSPKYLFRKEGQNVTLSCEQNLNHDAMYWYRQDPGQGLRLIYYSQIVNDFQKGDIAEGYSVSREKKESFPLTVTSAQKNPTAFYLCASFGGFNTEAFFGQGTRLTVV.

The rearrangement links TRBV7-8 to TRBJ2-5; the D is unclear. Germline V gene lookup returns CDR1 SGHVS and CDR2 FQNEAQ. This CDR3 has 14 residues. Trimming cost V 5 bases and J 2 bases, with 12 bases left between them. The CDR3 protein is CASSLFRQQETQYF. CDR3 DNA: TGTGCCAGCAGCCTTTTCCGGCAGCAAGAGACCCAGTACTTC.

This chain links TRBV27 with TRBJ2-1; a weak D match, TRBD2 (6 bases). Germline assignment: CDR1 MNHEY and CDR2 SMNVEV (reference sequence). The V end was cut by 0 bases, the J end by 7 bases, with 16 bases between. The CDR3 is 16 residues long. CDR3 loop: CASSLSGRGGWNEQFF. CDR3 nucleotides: TGTGCCAGCAGTTTATCGGGTAGGGGAGGATGGAATGAGCAGTTCTTC.

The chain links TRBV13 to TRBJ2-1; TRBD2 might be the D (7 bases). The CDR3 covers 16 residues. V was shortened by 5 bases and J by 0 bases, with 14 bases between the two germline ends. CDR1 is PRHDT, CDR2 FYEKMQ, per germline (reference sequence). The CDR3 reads CASSQGGGSSYNEQFF. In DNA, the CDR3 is TGTGCCAGCAGCCAAGGGGGAGGGAGCTCCTACAATGAGCAGTTCTTC.

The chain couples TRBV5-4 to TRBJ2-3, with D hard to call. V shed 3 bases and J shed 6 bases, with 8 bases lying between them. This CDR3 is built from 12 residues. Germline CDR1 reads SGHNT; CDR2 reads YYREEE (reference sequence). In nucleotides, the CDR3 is TGTGCCAGCAGCTCGGTAGGGGATACGCAGTATTTT. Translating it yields CASSSVGDTQYF.

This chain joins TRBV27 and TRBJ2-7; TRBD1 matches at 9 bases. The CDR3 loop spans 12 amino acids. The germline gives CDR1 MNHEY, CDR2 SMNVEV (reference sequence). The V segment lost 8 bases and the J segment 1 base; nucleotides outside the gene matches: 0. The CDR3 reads CASGQGSYEQYF. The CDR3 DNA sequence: TGTGCCAGCGGACAGGGGTCCTACGAGCAGTACTTC.

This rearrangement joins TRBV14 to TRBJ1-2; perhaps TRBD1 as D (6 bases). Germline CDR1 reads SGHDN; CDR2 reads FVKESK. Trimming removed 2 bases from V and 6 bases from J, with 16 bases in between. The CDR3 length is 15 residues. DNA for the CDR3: TGTGCCAGCAGCCAATACCGGACAGTGAGAGATGGCTACACCTTC. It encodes CASSQYRTVRDGYTF.

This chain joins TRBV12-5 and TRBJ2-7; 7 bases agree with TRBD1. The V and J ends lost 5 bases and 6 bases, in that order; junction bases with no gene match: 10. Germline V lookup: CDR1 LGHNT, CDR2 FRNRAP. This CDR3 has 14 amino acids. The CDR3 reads CASGLGQNPVEQYF. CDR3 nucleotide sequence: TGTGCTAGTGGTCTGGGACAGAACCCCGTCGAGCAGTACTTC.

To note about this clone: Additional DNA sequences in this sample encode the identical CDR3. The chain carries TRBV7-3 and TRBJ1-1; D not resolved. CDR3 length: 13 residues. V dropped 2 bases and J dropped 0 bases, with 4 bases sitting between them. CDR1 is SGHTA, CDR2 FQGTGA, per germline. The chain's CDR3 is CASSLSLNTEAFF. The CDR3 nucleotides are TGTGCCAGCAGCTTATCCCTGAACACTGAAGCTTTCTTT.

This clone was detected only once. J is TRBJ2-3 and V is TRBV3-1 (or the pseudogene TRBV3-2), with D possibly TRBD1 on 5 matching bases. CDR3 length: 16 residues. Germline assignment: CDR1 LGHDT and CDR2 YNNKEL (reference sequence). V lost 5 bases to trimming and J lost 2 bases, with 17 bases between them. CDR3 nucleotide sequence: TGTGCCAGCAGCTTGAATAGGGGCGGCCCCACAGATACGCAGTATTTT. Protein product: CASSLNRGGPTDTQYF.

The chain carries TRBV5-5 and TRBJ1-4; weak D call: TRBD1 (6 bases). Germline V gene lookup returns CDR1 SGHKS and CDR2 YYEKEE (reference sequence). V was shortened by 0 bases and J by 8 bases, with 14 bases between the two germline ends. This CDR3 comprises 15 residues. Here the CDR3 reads CASSLGAGVGEKLFF. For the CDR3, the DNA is TGTGCCAGCAGCTTGGGTGCAGGGGTGGGGGAAAAACTGTTTTTT.

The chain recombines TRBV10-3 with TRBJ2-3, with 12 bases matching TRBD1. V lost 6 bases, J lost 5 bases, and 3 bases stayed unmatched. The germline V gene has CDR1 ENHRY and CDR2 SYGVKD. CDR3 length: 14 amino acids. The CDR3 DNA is TGTGCCATCAGCCGGGACAGGGGGCAAGATACGCAGTATTTT. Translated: CAISRDRGQDTQYF.

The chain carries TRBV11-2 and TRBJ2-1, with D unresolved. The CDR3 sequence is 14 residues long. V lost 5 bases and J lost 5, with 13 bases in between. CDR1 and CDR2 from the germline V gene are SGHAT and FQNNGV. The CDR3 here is CASSPAGPHNEQFF. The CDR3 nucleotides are TGTGCCAGCAGCCCCGCCGGGCCCCACAATGAGCAGTTCTTC.